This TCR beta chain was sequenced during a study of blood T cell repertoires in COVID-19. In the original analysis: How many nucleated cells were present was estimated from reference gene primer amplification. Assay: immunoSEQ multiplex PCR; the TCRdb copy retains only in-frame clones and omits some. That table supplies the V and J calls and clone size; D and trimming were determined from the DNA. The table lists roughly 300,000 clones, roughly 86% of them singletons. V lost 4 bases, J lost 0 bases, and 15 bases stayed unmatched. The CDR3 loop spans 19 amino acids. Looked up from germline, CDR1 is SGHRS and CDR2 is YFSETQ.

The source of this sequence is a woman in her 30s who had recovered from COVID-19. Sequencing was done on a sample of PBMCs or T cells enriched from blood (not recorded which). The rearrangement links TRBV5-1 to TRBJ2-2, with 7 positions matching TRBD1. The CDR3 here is CASSAPNRRQGTNTGELFF. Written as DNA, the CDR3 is TGCGCCAGCAGCGCGCCAAACCGTAGACAGGGAACGAACACCGGGGAGCTGTTTTTT.